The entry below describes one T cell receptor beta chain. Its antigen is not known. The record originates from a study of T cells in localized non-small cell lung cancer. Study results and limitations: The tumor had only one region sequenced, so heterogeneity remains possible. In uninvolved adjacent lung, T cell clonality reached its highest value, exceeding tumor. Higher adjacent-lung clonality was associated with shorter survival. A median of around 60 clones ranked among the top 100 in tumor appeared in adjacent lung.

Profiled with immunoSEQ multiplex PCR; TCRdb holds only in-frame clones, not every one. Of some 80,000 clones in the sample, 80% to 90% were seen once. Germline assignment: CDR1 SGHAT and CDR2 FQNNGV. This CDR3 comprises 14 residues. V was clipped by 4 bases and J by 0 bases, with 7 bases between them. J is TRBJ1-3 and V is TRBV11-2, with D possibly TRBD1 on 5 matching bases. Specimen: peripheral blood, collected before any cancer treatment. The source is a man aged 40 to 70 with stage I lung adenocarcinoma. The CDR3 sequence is CASSSGNSGNTIYF. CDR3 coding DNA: TGTGCCAGCAGCTCAGGGAACTCTGGAAACACCATATATTTT.